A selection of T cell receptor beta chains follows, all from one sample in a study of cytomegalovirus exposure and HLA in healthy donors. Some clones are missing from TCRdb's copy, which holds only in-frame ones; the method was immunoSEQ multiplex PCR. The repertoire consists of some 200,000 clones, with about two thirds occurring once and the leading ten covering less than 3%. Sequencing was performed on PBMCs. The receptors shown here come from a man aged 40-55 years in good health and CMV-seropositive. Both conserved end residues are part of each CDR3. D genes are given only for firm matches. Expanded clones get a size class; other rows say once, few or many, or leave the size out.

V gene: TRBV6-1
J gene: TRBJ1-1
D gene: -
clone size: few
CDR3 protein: CASTETGPWGLTEAFF
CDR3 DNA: TGTGCCAGCACTGAAACAGGGCCCTGGGGCCTAACTGAAGCTTTCTTT

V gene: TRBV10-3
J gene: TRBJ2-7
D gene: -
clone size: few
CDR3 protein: CAISDRGETYEQYF
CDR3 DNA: TGTGCCATCAGTGACAGGGGGGAGACCTACGAGCAGTACTTC

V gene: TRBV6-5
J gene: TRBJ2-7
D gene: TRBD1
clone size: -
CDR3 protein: CASSYSEQGYEQYF
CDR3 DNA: TGTGCCAGCAGTTACTCAGAACAGGGGTACGAGCAGTACTTC

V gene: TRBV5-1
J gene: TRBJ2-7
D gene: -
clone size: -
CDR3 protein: CASSLVGRGVDEQYF
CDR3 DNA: TGCGCCAGCAGCTTGGTCGGCAGGGGGGTCGACGAGCAGTACTTC

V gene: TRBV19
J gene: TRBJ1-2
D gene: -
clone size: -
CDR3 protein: CASSLMDSFYTF
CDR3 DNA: TGTGCCAGTAGTCTAATGGACAGTTTTTACACCTTC

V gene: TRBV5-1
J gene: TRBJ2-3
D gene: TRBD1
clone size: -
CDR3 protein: CASSLRRTGGTDTQYF
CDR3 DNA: TGCGCCAGCAGCTTGCGGAGGACAGGGGGCACAGATACGCAGTATTTT

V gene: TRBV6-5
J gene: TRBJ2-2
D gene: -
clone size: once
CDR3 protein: CASTRGPNTGELFF
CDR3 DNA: TGTGCCAGCACCCGTGGCCCGAACACCGGGGAGCTGTTTTTT

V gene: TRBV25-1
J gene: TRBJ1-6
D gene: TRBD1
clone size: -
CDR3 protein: CASAQGGNSPLHF
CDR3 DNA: TGTGCCAGCGCCCAGGGGGGTAATTCACCCCTCCACTTT

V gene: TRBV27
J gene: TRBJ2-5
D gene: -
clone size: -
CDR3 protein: CASSPIAAQYF
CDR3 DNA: TGTGCCAGCAGTCCTATAGCGGCCCAGTACTTC

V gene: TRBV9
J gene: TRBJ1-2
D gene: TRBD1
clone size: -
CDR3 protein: CASSVGDSSGYTF
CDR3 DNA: TGTGCCAGCAGCGTAGGGGACAGTTCTGGCTACACCTTC

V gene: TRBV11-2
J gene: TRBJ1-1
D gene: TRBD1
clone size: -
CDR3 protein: CASSLDRGPTEAFF
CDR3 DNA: TGTGCCAGCAGCTTAGACAGGGGGCCAACTGAAGCTTTCTTT

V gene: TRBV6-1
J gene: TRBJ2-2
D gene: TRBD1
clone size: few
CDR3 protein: CASIRDRATGGELFF
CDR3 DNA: TGTGCCAGCATCCGGGACAGGGCCACCGGGGGGGAGCTGTTTTTT

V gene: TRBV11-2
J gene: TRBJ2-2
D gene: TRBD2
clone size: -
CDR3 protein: CASSFGLGNTGELFF
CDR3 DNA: TGTGCCAGCAGCTTCGGACTAGGAAACACCGGGGAGCTGTTTTTT

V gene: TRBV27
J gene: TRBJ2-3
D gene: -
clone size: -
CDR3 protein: CASIPSWGESTDTQYF
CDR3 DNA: TGTGCCAGCATTCCTTCGTGGGGGGAGAGCACAGATACGCAGTATTTT

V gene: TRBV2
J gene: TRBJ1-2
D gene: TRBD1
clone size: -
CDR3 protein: CASSNRDRQQF
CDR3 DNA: TGTGCCAGCAGTAACCGGGACAGGCAACAGTTC

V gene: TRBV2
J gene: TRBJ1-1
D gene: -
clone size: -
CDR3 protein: CASSEEGRGSEAFF
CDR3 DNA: TGTGCCAGCAGTGAAGAAGGCAGGGGCTCTGAAGCTTTCTTT

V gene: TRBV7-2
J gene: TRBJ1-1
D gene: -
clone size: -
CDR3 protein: CASSLGRRQNTEAFF
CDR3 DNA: TGTGCCAGCAGCTTAGGTCGCAGGCAGAACACTGAAGCTTTCTTT

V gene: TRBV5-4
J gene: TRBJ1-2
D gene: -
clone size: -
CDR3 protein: CASSFGAGYGYTF
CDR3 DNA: TGTGCCAGCAGCTTTGGGGCGGGATATGGCTACACCTTC

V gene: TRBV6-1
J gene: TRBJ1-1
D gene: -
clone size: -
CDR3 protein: CASSDGGNYPMNTEAFF
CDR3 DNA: TGTGCCAGCAGTGACGGGGGGAACTACCCGATGAACACTGAAGCTTTCTTT

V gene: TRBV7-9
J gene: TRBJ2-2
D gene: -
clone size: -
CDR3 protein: CSSTRPPTTGYNTGELFF
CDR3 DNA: TGTTCCAGCACTCGGCCCCCCACAACGGGGTATAACACCGGGGAGCTGTTTTTT

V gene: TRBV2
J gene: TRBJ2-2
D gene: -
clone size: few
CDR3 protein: CASRPDYATGELFF
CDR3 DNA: TGTGCCAGCAGACCAGACTACGCCACCGGGGAGCTGTTTTTT

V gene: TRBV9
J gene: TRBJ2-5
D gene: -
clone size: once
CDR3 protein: CASSPPYQETQYF
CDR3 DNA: TGTGCCAGCAGCCCTCCGTACCAAGAGACCCAGTACTTC

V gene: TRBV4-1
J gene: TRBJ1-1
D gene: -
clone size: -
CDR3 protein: CASSPVGQNTEAFF
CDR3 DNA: TGCGCCAGCAGCCCTGTAGGACAGAACACTGAAGCTTTCTTT

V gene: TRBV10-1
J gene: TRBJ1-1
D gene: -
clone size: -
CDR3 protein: CASSDRRNTEAFF
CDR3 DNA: TGCGCCAGCAGTGATAGGAGGAACACTGAAGCTTTCTTT

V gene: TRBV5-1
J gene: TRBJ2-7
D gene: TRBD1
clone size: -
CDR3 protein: CASSSTGLEQYF
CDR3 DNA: TGCGCCAGCAGCTCGACAGGGCTCGAGCAGTACTTC

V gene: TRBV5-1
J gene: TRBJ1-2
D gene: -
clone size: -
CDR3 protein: CASGDAFGRGNYGYTF
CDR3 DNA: TGCGCCAGTGGGGACGCCTTCGGGAGGGGTAACTATGGCTACACCTTC

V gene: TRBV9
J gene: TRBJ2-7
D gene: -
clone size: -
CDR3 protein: CASGRGESSYEQYF
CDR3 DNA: TGTGCCAGCGGGAGGGGGGAGAGCTCCTACGAGCAGTACTTC

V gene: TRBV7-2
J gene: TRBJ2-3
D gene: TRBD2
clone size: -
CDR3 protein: CASSVSGGAADTQYF
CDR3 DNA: TGTGCCAGCAGCGTTAGCGGGGGGGCCGCAGATACGCAGTATTTT

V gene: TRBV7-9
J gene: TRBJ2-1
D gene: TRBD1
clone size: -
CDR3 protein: CASHRDRDYNEQFF
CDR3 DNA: TGTGCCAGCCACCGGGACAGGGATTACAATGAGCAGTTCTTC

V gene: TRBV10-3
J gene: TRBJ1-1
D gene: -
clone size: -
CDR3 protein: CAITMTGNTEAFF
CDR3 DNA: TGTGCCATCACCATGACAGGGAACACTGAAGCTTTCTTT

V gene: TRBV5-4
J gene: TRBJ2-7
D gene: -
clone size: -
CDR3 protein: CASSSMTSGGAYKAEQYF
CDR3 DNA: TGTGCCAGCAGCTCGATGACTAGTGGGGGGGCTTATAAGGCGGAGCAGTACTTC

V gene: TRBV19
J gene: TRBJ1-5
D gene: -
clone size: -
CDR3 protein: CASSVAANQPQHF
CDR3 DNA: TGTGCCAGTAGTGTCGCAGCGAATCAGCCCCAGCATTTT

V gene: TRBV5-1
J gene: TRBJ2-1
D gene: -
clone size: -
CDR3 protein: CASSLGTRGNEQFF
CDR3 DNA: TGCGCCAGCAGCTTGGGGACAAGGGGAAATGAGCAGTTCTTC

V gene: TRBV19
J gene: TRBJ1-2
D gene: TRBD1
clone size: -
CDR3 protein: CASSPTGESGYTF
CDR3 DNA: TGTGCCAGTAGTCCGACAGGGGAATCTGGCTACACCTTC

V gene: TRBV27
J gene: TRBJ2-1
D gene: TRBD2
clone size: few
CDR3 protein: CASSLLAGAYNEQFF
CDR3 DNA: TGTGCCAGCAGTTTATTAGCGGGGGCCTACAATGAGCAGTTCTTC

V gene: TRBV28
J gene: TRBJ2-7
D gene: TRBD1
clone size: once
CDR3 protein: CASLPGQGVPHEQYF
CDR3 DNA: TGTGCCAGCCTACCCGGACAGGGGGTCCCCCACGAGCAGTACTTC

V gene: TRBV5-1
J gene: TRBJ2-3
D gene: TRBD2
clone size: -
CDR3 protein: CASSTGTSGGTDTQYF
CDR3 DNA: TGCGCCAGCAGCACCGGGACTAGCGGGGGCACAGATACGCAGTATTTT

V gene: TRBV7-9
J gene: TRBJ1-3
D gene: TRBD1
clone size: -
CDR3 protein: CASSLDRGLSGNTIYF
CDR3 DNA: TGTGCCAGCAGCCTCGACAGGGGATTGTCTGGAAACACCATATATTTT

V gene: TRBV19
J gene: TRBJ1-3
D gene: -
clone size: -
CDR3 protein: CASSRPREMGNTIYF
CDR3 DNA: TGTGCCAGTAGCCGACCACGGGAGATGGGAAACACCATATATTTT

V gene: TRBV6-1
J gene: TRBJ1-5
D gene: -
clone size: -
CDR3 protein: CASRGLGGSGQPQHF
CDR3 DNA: TGTGCCAGCAGAGGACTAGGGGGGTCAGGACAGCCCCAGCATTTT